The clone carrying this T cell receptor (beta chain) came up many times. The source of the sample is a study of T cells after yellow fever vaccination. Template switching with 5'RACE generated the TCR cDNA and added a universal primer site and UMIs. From the 5' RACE reads, TCRdb called clonotypes with MiXCR, one entry per CDR3 protein. The data show about 300,000 distinct CDR3 sequences, around 6.8% seen once. The origin of this receptor is a man aged 18-30 years who received the YFV17D yellow fever vaccine. The specimen was PBMCs, collected about 41 days after the first yellow fever vaccination.

The CDR3 reads CASSLGLSVTGELFF. In nucleotides, the CDR3 is TGTGCCAGCAGCTTAGGTCTCAGCGTCACCGGGGAGCTGTTTTTT. The chain carries TRBV7-2 and TRBJ2-2; D is unclear. V lost 1 base to trimming and J lost 4 bases, with 10 bases between them. The CDR3 is 15 residues long. Germline V gene sequence: CDR1 SGHTA, CDR2 FQGNSA.